This entry features one TCR beta chain sequence. Other DNA sequences within the sample encode an identical CDR3. The sample originates from a study of blood T cell repertoires in COVID-19. On the study more broadly: PBMCs, B-cell-depleted T cells, or T cells were the source of the cDNA or gDNA that made up the material.

The trim removed 6 bases at V and 2 bases at J, leaving 2 bases unmatched. This CDR3 spans 14 amino acids. Germline CDR1 is MNHNY and CDR2 is SVGAGI (reference sequence). TCRdb keeps only in-frame clones here, not all; method: immunoSEQ multiplex PCR. The data show a few hundred thousand clones, roughly 90% seen once. Material: peripheral blood. The chain joins TRBV6-6 to TRBJ1-5; 9 bases line up with TRBD1. The sequence was collected from a woman in her forties or fifties with active or convalescent COVID-19. CDR3 bases: TGTGCCAGCAGCCGGGACAGGGGCAATCAGCCCCAGCATTTT. The encoded protein is CASSRDRGNQPQHF.